This TCR beta chain comes out of a study of blood T cell repertoires in COVID-19. Germline V gene sequence: CDR1 SGHRS, CDR2 YFSETQ. This CDR3 contains 16 residues. Trimming cost V 0 bases and J 1 base, with 12 bases left between them. The protocol was immunoSEQ multiplex PCR, while the TCRdb copy is restricted to in-frame clones and leaves out a portion. The sample shows about 200,000 clones, around 81% of them seen only once. The rearrangement uses TRBV5-1 and TRBJ2-3, with D uncertain. This clonotype was sampled from an older woman with acute or convalescent COVID-19. The sample comprised peripheral blood. CDR3 sequence (DNA): TGCGCCAGCAGCTTGGCTCTTCCTGGAGGCACAGATACGCAGTATTTT. Residues: CASSLALPGGTDTQYF.